The 17 T cell receptor beta chains reported below all come from one sample, sequenced in a study of T-cell reconstitution after alpha-beta-depleted transplantation in children (dated by TCRdb to the mid-2010s). The method behind the library was PCR. Sequenced using an Illumina HiSeq 2500. TCR library preparation used molecular barcoding, with unique molecular identifiers applied to normalize quantification of the TCRbeta repertoire. Using fastp trimming at Q25 and MiXCR clonotype assembly, TCRdb reanalyzed the public sequencing data and kept in-frame beta chains. CDR3 protein sequences are deduplicated, and each keeps its most common genes and DNA. The sample has about 500,000 distinct CDR3 sequences on record, approximately 29% of them singletons. The ten top clones hold 2% to 3% of the sample. The sample consisted of PBMCs from the stem cell graft donor, taken from the stem cell graft. Source of these receptors: a human donor who donated a stem cell graft to a child with aplastic anemia.

This clonotype appeared a single time. V and J are TRBV7-9 and TRBJ1-2; 12 bases map to TRBD1. Germline CDR1 is SEHNR and CDR2 is FQNEAQ (reference sequence). The CDR3 length is 17 residues. V shed 5 bases, J shed 8 bases, and the junction held 15 bases outside the gene matches. Here the CDR3 DNA reads TGTGCCAGCAGCCGAGCCGGGACAGGGGGCTGGAGATGGGGCTACACCTTC. Amino acids: CASSRAGTGGWRWGYTF.

This clonotype was detected only a few times. The chain has TRBV9 and TRBJ2-1, with unresolved D. From germline, CDR1 is SGDLS and CDR2 YYNGEE. The CDR3 sequence is 15 residues long. Trimming left V 0 bases short and J 0 bases short, with 7 bases between. The CDR3 is CASSVGPGSYNEQFF. The CDR3 DNA follows: TGTGCCAGCAGCGTAGGTCCAGGCTCCTACAATGAGCAGTTCTTC.

CDR3 sequence reads: CASSDTGGLKFLHF. CDR3 sequence (DNA): TGCGCCAGCAGTGATACAGGGGGTCTCAAGTTCCTCCACTTT. This chain joins TRBV10-2 and TRBJ1-6; 8 bases agree with TRBD1. The CDR3 extends over 14 amino acids. The germline V gene has CDR1 WSHSY and CDR2 SAAADI. The junction had 10 bases not matched to a gene; V was cut back by 3 bases and J by 15 bases.

The rearrangement links TRBV12-3 or TRBV12-4 to TRBJ2-2; the D is unclear. This CDR3 is built from 15 residues. V lost 8 bases and J 5 bases, leaving 18 bases between the germline ends. CDR3 sequence (DNA): TGTGCCAGCTCCGCGGCAGGATGGAAGACCGGGGAGCTGTTTTTT. Protein sequence: CASSAAGWKTGELFF.

The chain combines TRBV11-2 with TRBJ2-2; TRBD2 agrees at 12 bases. Germline CDR1 and CDR2: SGHAT and FQNNGV. J was trimmed by 2 bases and V by 5 bases; bases with no gene match: 3. The CDR3 runs 16 residues. CDR3 loop: CASSPGLAGNTGELFF. CDR3 bases: TGTGCCAGCAGCCCCGGACTAGCGGGAAACACCGGGGAGCTGTTTTTT.

This chain connects TRBV28 to TRBJ2-3; tentatively, D is TRBD2 (6 bases). V was pared by 7 bases and J by 0 bases, with 17 bases between. The CDR3 spans 16 residues. Germline CDR1 is MDHEN and CDR2 is SYDVKM. The CDR3 DNA is TGTGCCAGCACCATGGGGGGACTTACTAGCACAGATACGCAGTATTTT. Encoded protein: CASTMGGLTSTDTQYF.

The chain is built from TRBV10-3 and TRBJ1-5; D gene unclear. The length of the CDR3 is 15 residues. Germline-derived CDR1 and CDR2 are ENHRY and SYGVKD. V gave up 0 bases and J gave up 1 base, with 7 bases separating them. The CDR3 nucleotides are TGTGCCATCAGTGAGTCGACAAGAAGCAATCAGCCCCAGCATTTT. Protein sequence: CAISESTRSNQPQHF.

This chain connects TRBV6-5 to TRBJ2-5; TRBD2 matches at 7 bases. V shed 2 bases, J shed 1 base, and the junction held 7 bases outside the gene matches. Germline CDR1 is MNHEY and CDR2 is SVGAGI. This CDR3 contains 16 residues. CDR3 DNA sequence: TGTGCCAGCAGTTACAAGGCTAGCGGACCCCAAGAGACCCAGTACTTC. Amino acids: CASSYKASGPQETQYF.

The genes are TRBV12-5 and TRBJ2-5; no definite D call. The CDR3 spans 14 residues. Germline lookup yields CDR1 LGHNT and CDR2 FRNRAP. Trimming left V 5 bases short and J 2 bases short, with 12 bases between. For the CDR3, the DNA is TGTGCTAGTGGTGCCCTAGAAGTTCAAGAGACCCAGTACTTC. It codes for CASGALEVQETQYF.

The chain links TRBV20-1 to TRBJ2-2; 8 nucleotides agree with TRBD1. Losses at the gene ends were 2 bases for V and 5 bases for J; bases not matched to a gene: 7. The length of the CDR3 is 15 residues. Germline V gene lookup returns CDR1 DFQATT and CDR2 SNEGSKA (reference sequence). CDR3 DNA sequence: TGCAGTGCTAGAAAGACAGGGGCAGGGACCGGGGAGCTGTTTTTT. It translates to CSARKTGAGTGELFF.

This clonotype turned up a few times. This sequence joins TRBV20-1 and TRBJ1-5; the D gene is possibly TRBD1 (5 bases). CDR1 is DFQATT, CDR2 SNEGSKA, per germline (reference sequence). This CDR3 spans 14 amino acids. The V and J ends lost 6 bases and 6 bases respectively, with 18 bases between them. CDR3 in amino acids: CSACPVGASQPQHF. The CDR3, as DNA: TGCAGTGCCTGCCCGGTAGGGGCGAGTCAGCCCCAGCATTTT.

In this sample, this clonotype turned up a few times. The chain employs TRBV20-1 and TRBJ2-7; no definite D call. The CDR3 has 13 residues. V was cut by 3 bases and J by 5 bases, with 14 bases left in between. Germline values: CDR1 DFQATT, CDR2 SNEGSKA (reference sequence). The DNA of the CDR3 is TGCAGTGCTAGGAAGGCAGGTCGCGACGAGCAGTACTTC. Translation gives CSARKAGRDEQYF.

The rearrangement uses TRBV29-1 and TRBJ1-3; maybe TRBD1 (5 bases). The CDR3 is made up of 13 amino acids. V was shortened by 7 bases and J by 2 bases, with 12 bases between the two germline ends. Per germline, CDR1 SQVTM and CDR2 ANQGSEA. DNA for the CDR3: TGCAGCGGATCTGCGACAGCTGGAAACACCATATATTTT. Its protein product is CSGSATAGNTIYF.

The V call is TRBV12-3 or TRBV12-4, the J call TRBJ1-5; the D gene is possibly TRBD1 (5 bases). This CDR3 is built from 14 residues. V lost 4 bases to trimming and J lost 7 bases, with 14 bases between them. The CDR3 loop reads CASSSPETVQPQHF. The CDR3 DNA reads TGTGCCAGCAGTTCCCCGGAGACAGTCCAGCCCCAGCATTTT.

This clonotype was observed a few times. The chain combines TRBV4-2 with TRBJ1-5; no clear D gene. The V and J ends lost 0 bases and 5 bases respectively, with 5 bases between them. This CDR3 contains 13 residues. Germline CDR1 is LGHNA and CDR2 is YNFKEQ. CDR3 amino acids: CASSQEPDQPQHF. The CDR3 nucleotides are TGTGCCAGCAGCCAAGAACCCGATCAGCCCCAGCATTTT.

The chain combines TRBV5-1 with TRBJ2-3; D gene unclear. The V end was cut by 4 bases, the J end by 3 bases, with 12 bases between. CDR1 is SGHRS and CDR2 is YFSETQ in the germline V gene. The CDR3 sequence is 14 residues long. CDR3 DNA: TGCGCCAGCAGCCCCGGAACTTATACAGATACGCAGTATTTT. Residues: CASSPGTYTDTQYF.

V is TRBV7-2 and J is TRBJ2-7, with 8 bases identical to TRBD2. V dropped 4 bases and J dropped 2; count of bases not matched to a gene: 10. Looked up from germline, CDR1 is SGHTA and CDR2 is FQGNSA. The CDR3 runs to 16 residues. CDR3 sequence: CASSWSSGKVTYEQYF. The DNA of the CDR3 is TGTGCCAGCAGCTGGAGTAGCGGGAAAGTCACCTACGAGCAGTACTTC.